Each of the 9 T cell receptor beta chains below was sequenced from the same sample in a study of CD8+ T cells in alopecia areata. cDNA reverse transcribed from extracted RNA served as the sequencing template. Assay used: immunoSEQ multiplex PCR; TCRdb lists only in-frame clones, some missing. The table lists 35,000 or so clones, around 57% of them singletons, with under 2% in the top ten. CD25+CD127- cells were sorted from CD4+ cells in four or five patients. Input material: CD4+ Tregs sorted from blood. These receptor sequences come from a human donor with alopecia areata.

The rearrangement joins TRBV7-2 to TRBJ2-1; D might be TRBD2 (5 bases). Trimming stripped 1 base from V and 2 bases from J, with 12 bases between. Germline V gene lookup returns CDR1 SGHTA and CDR2 FQGNSA. The CDR3 is made up of 16 amino acids. In nucleotides, the CDR3 is TGTGCCAGCAGCTTAGGCATAGAGCGGACCTACAATGAGCAGTTCTTC. It is translated as CASSLGIERTYNEQFF.

This rearrangement joins TRBV5-6 to TRBJ2-3; 8 bases map to TRBD2. The CDR3 totals 14 residues. V lost 4 bases, J lost 4 bases, and 5 bases stayed unmatched. Germline-derived CDR1 and CDR2 are SGHDT and YYEEEE. The CDR3 spells CASSRGLVPDTQYF. CDR3 coding DNA: TGTGCCAGCAGCCGGGGACTAGTCCCAGATACGCAGTATTTT.

This clone was seen once. A junction boundary mismatches the germline segment, possibly from a read error. CDR3 bases: TGCGCCAGCAGCCAAGAGGGCAGGGGGACGTCTAATGAGCAGTTCTTC. It encodes CASSQEGRGTSNEQFF. This chain uses TRBV7-9 with TRBJ2-1; 7 bases are a match to TRBD1. There are 16 residues in the CDR3. CDR1 and CDR2 (germline): SEHNR, FQNEAQ (reference sequence). The full variable domain, rest sourced from reference TRBV7-9 and TRBJ2-1, is DTGVSQNPRHKITKRGQNVTFRCDPISEHNRLYWYRQTLGQGPEFLTYFQNEAQLEKSRLLSDRFSAERPKGSFSTLEIQRTEQGDSAMYLCASSQEGRGTSNEQFFGPGTRLTVL.

This clone was counted only a few times. This chain connects TRBV5-5 to TRBJ1-1; D may be TRBD1 (6 bases). Per the germline V gene, CDR1 is SGHKS and CDR2 is YYEKEE (reference sequence). The CDR3 contains 14 residues. Trimming shortened V by 2 bases and J by 5 bases, and 13 bases separated the two germline ends. The CDR3 sequence is CASSLAGVGTEAFF. In nucleotides, the CDR3 is TGTGCCAGCAGCTTAGCAGGGGTTGGTACTGAAGCTTTCTTT.

The rearrangement joins TRBV7-8 to TRBJ2-5, with D hard to call. The V gene lost 1 base and the J gene lost 6 bases, with 15 bases spanning the gap. The length of the CDR3 is 15 residues. Germline CDR1 SGHVS, CDR2 FQNEAQ. In DNA, the CDR3 is TGTGCCAGCAGCTTAGGTCAGGCGCCCGGCCAGACCCAGTACTTC. Its protein product is CASSLGQAPGQTQYF. The whole variable domain, filled in from reference TRBV7-8 and TRBJ2-5, reads GAGVSQSPRYKVAKRGQDVALRCDPISGHVSLFWYQQALGQGPEFLTYFQNEAQLDKSGLPSDRFFAERPEGSVSTLKIQRTQQEDSAVYLCASSLGQAPGQTQYFGPGTRLLVL.

This clone was detected a few times. The chain employs TRBV27 and TRBJ2-3; no clear D gene. This CDR3 is 13 amino acids long. Trimming left V 8 bases short and J 4 bases short, with 13 bases between. Germline assignment: CDR1 MNHEY and CDR2 SMNVEV (reference sequence). CDR3 residues: CASSHPPPDTQYF. CDR3 DNA sequence: TGTGCCAGCTCCCACCCCCCGCCAGATACGCAGTATTTT.

This clone was seen only once. The chain employs TRBV7-9 and TRBJ2-7; D perhaps matches TRBD1 (6 bases). Germline V gene sequence: CDR1 SEHNR, CDR2 FQNEAQ (reference sequence). The CDR3 sequence is 14 residues long. V lost 2 bases to trimming and J lost 2 bases, with 10 bases between them. The CDR3 loop reads CASSLRQGTYEQYF. The CDR3 DNA reads as TGTGCCAGCAGCTTACGGCAGGGGACCTACGAGCAGTACTTC.

This chain links TRBV5-1 with TRBJ2-2; 8 nucleotides match TRBD1. This CDR3 contains 15 residues. V dropped 4 bases and J dropped 4; count of bases not matched to a gene: 6. Germline CDR1 SGHRS, CDR2 YFSETQ. The CDR3 loop reads CASSITGGSTGELFF. The CDR3 DNA follows: TGCGCCAGCAGCATTACAGGGGGTAGCACCGGGGAGCTGTTTTTT.

V and J are TRBV7-2 and TRBJ1-2; no reliable D call. The germline V gene encodes CDR1 SGHTA and CDR2 FQGNSA. V lost 11 bases and J 0 bases, leaving 19 bases between the germline ends. The CDR3 consists of 15 residues. The CDR3, as DNA: TGTGCCGCTGGGTCCACCAGTAAAGCTAACTATGGCTACACCTTC. As protein: CAAGSTSKANYGYTF.